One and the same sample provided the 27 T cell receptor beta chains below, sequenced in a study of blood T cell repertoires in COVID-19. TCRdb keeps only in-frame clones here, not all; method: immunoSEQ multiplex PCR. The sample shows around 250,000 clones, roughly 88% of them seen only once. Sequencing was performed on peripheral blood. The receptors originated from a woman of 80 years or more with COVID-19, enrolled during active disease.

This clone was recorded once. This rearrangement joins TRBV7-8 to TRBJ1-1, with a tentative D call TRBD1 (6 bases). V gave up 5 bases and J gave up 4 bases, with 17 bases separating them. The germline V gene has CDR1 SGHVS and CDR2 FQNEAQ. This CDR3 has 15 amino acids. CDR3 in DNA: TGTGCCAGCAGCCTCCTTACAGGGTCGGGCACTGAAGCTTTCTTT. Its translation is CASSLLTGSGTEAFF.

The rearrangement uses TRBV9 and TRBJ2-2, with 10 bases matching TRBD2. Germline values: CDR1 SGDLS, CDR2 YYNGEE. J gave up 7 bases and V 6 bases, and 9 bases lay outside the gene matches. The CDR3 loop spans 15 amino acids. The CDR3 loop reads CASTTAGGRIGELFF. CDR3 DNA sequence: TGTGCCAGCACCACAGCGGGGGGGCGTATCGGGGAGCTGTTTTTT.

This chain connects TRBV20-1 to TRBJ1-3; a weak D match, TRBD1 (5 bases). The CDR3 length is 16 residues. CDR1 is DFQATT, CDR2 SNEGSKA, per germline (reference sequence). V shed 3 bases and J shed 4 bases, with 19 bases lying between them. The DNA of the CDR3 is TGCAGTGCTAGTCCCAGGGCCGCGGGGGGAGGAAACACCATATATTTT. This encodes CSASPRAAGGGNTIYF.

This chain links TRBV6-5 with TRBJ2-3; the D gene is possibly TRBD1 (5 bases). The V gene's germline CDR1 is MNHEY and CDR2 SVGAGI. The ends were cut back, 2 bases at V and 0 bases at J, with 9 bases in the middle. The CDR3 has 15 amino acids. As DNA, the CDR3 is TGTGCCAGCAGTTACACCAGGGCTAGCACAGATACGCAGTATTTT. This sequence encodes CASSYTRASTDTQYF.

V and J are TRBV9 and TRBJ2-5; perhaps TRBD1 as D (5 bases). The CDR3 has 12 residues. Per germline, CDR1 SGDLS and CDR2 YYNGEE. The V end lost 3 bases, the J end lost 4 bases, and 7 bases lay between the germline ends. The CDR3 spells CASSDRGETQYF. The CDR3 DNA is TGTGCCAGCAGCGATAGGGGAGAGACCCAGTACTTC.

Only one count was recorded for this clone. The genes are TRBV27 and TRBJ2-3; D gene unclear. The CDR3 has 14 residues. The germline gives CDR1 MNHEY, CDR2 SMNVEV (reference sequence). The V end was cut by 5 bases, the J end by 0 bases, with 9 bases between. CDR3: CASSERLSTDTQYF. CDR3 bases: TGTGCCAGCAGTGAGCGACTCAGCACAGATACGCAGTATTTT.

CDR3 nucleotide sequence: TGTGCCAGCAGGGCCCCCAGGGGGCAGGGGTCACCCCTCCACTTT. It codes for CASRAPRGQGSPLHF. The chain employs TRBV28 and TRBJ1-6; 8 bases line up with TRBD1. The trim removed 6 bases at V and 10 bases at J, leaving 11 bases unmatched. CDR3 size: 15 residues. Germline loops: CDR1 MDHEN, CDR2 SYDVKM. Using reference TRBV28 and TRBJ1-6 for the parts outside the CDR3, the full variable domain is DVKVTQSSRYLVKRTGEKVFLECVQDMDHENMFWYRQDPGLGLRLIYFSYDVKMKEKGDIPEGYSVSREKKERFSLILESASTNQTSMYLCASRAPRGQGSPLHFGNGTRLTVT.

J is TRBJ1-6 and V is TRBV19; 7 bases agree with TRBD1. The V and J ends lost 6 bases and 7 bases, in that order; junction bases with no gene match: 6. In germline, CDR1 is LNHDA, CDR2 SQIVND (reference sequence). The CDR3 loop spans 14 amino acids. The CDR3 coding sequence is TGTGCCAGTAGCCCAAACAGGGGCAATTCACCCCTCCACTTT. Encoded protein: CASSPNRGNSPLHF.

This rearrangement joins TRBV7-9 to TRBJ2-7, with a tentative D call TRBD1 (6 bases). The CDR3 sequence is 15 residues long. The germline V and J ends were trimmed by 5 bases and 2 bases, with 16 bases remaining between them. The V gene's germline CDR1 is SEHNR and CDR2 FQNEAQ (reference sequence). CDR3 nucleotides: TGTGCCAGCAGCCCAGGGGACCTTGGGACCTACGAGCAGTACTTC. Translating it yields CASSPGDLGTYEQYF.

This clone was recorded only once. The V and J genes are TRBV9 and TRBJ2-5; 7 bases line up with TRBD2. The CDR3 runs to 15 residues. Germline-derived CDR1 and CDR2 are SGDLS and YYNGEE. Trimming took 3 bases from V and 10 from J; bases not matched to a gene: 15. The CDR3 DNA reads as TGTGCCAGCAGCGCCGACGCGGGGGTTCAGGGTGGCCAGTACTTC. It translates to CASSADAGVQGGQYF. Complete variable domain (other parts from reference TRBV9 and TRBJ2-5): DSGVTQTPKHLITATGQRVTLRCSPRSGDLSVYWYQQSLDQGLQFLIQYYNGEERAKGNILERFSAQQFPDLHSELNLSSLELGDSALYFCASSADAGVQGGQYFGPGTRLLVL.

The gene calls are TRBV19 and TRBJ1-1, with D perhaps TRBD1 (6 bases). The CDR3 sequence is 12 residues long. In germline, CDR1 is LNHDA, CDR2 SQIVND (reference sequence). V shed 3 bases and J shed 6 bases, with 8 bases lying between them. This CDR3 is CASSMAGAEAFF. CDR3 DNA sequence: TGTGCCAGTAGTATGGCAGGGGCTGAAGCTTTCTTT.

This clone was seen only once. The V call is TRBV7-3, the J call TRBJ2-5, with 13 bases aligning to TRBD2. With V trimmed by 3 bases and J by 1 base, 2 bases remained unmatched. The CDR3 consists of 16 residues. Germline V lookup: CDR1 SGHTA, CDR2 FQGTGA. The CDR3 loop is CASSFGTSGVQETQYF. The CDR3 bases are TGTGCCAGCAGCTTCGGGACTAGCGGGGTCCAAGAGACCCAGTACTTC.

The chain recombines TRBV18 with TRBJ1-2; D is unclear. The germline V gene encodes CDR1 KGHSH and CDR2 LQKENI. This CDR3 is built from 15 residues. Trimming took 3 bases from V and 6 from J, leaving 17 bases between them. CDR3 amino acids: CASSPGDIGSHGYTF. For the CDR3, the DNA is TGTGCCAGCTCACCGGGTGACATTGGGTCCCATGGCTACACCTTC.

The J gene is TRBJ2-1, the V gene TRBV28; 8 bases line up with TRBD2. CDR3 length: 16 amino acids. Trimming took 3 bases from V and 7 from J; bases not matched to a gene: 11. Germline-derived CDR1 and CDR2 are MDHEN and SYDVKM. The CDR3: CASSFGPGLGVNEQFF. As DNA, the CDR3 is TGTGCCAGCAGTTTCGGCCCGGGACTAGGGGTTAATGAGCAGTTCTTC.

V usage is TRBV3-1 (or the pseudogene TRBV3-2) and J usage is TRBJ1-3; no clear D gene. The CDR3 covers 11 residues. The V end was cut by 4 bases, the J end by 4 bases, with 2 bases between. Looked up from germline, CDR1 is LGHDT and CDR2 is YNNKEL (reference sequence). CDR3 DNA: TGTGCCAGCAGCCCGGGAAACACCATATATTTT. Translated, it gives CASSPGNTIYF.

DNA for the CDR3: TGTGCCAGCATAATCGGGTTCTGGCGGCCCCAGCATTTT. It yields the protein CASIIGFWRPQHF. The chain employs TRBV6-5 and TRBJ1-5; no clear D. V dropped 7 bases and J dropped 9 bases, with 16 bases sitting between them. The germline gives CDR1 MNHEY, CDR2 SVGAGI. This CDR3 contains 13 residues.

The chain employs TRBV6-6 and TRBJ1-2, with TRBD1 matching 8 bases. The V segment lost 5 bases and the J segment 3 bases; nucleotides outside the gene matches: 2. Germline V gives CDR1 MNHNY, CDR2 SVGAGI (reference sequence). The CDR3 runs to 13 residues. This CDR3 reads CASSPQGDYGYTF. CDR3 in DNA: TGTGCCAGCAGTCCACAGGGGGACTATGGCTACACCTTC.

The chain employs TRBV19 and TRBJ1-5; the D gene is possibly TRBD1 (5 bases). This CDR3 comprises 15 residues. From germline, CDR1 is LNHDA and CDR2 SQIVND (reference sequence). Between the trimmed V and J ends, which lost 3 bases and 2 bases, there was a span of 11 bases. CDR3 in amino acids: CASSMGGAGNQPQHF. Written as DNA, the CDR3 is TGTGCCAGTAGTATGGGCGGGGCGGGCAATCAGCCCCAGCATTTT. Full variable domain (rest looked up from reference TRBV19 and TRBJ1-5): DGGITQSPKYLFRKEGQNVTLSCEQNLNHDAMYWYRQDPGQGLRLIYYSQIVNDFQKGDIAEGYSVSREKKESFPLTVTSAQKNPTAFYLCASSMGGAGNQPQHFGDGTRLSIL.

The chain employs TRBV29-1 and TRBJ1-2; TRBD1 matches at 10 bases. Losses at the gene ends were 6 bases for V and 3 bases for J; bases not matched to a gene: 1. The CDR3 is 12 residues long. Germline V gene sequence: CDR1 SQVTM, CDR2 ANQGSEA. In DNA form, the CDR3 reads TGCAGCGTGACAGGGGGCGACTATGGCTACACCTTC. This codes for CSVTGGDYGYTF.

CDR3 in DNA: TGTGCCAGCAGCCCCCGCGGCCTGAACACTGAAGCTTTCTTT. Protein: CASSPRGLNTEAFF. The chain uses TRBV5-4 and TRBJ1-1; D is ambiguous. Trimming took off 4 bases at V and 0 bases at J, with 10 bases between the two ends. Per germline, CDR1 SGHNT and CDR2 YYREEE (reference sequence). This CDR3 region has 14 residues.

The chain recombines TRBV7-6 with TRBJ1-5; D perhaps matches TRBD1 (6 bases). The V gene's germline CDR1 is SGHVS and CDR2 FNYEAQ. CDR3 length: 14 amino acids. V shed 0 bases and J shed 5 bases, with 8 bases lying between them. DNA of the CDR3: TGTGCCAGCAGCTTAGCAGAGGGGGATCAGCCCCAGCATTTT. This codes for CASSLAEGDQPQHF. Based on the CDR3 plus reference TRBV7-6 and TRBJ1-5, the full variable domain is GAGVSQSPRYKVTKRGQDVALRCDPISGHVSLYWYRQALGQGPEFLTYFNYEAQQDKSGLPNDRFSAERPEGSISTLTIQRTEQRDSAMYRCASSLAEGDQPQHFGDGTRLSIL.

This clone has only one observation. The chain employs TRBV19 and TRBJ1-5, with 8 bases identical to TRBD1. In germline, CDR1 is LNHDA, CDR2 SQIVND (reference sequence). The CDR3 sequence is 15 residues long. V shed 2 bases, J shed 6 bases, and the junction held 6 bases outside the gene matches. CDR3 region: CASSILFQGAQPQHF. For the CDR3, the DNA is TGTGCCAGTAGTATATTGTTCCAGGGGGCTCAGCCCCAGCATTTT. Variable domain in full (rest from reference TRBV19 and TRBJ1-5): DGGITQSPKYLFRKEGQNVTLSCEQNLNHDAMYWYRQDPGQGLRLIYYSQIVNDFQKGDIAEGYSVSREKKESFPLTVTSAQKNPTAFYLCASSILFQGAQPQHFGDGTRLSIL.

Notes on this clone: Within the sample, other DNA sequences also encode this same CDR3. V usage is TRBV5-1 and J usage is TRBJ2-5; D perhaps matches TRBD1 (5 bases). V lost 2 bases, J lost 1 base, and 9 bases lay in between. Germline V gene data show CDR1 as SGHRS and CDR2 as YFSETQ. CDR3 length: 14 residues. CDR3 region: CASSLGGAQETQYF. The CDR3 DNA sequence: TGCGCCAGCAGCTTAGGTGGGGCCCAAGAGACCCAGTACTTC.

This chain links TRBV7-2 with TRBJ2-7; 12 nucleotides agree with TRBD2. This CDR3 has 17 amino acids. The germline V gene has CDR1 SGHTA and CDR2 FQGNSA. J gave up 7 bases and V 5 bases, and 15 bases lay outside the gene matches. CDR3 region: CASSPRTSGVTLREQYV. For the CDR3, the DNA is TGTGCCAGCAGCCCTCGGACTAGCGGGGTAACCTTGAGGGAGCAGTACGTC.

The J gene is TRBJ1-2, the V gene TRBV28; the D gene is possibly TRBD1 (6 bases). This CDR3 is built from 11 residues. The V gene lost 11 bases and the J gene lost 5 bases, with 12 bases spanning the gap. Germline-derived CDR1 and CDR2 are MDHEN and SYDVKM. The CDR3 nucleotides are TGTGCCCTAGGGGGGGGGTATGGCTACACCTTC. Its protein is CALGGGYGYTF.

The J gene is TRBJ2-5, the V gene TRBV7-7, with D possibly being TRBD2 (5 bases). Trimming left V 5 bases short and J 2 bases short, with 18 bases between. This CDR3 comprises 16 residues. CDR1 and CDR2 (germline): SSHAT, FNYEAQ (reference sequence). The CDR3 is CASSHGRDRAQETQYF. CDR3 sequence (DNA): TGTGCCAGCAGCCACGGTCGGGATCGGGCGCAAGAGACCCAGTACTTC.

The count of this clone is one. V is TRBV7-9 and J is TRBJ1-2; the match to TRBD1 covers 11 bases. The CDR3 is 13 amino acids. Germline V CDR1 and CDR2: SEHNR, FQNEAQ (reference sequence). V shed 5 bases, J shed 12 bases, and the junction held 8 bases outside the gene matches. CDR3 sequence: CASSPPDRGRDTF. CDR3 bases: TGTGCCAGCAGCCCACCGGACAGGGGGCGAGACACCTTC.